The present TCR beta chain was sequenced within a study of blood T cell repertoires in COVID-19. Trimming pared 3 bases from V and 0 bases from J, leaving 14 bases between. Germline V gives CDR1 ENHRY, CDR2 SYGVKD. This CDR3 comprises 16 residues. Assay used: immunoSEQ multiplex PCR; TCRdb lists only in-frame clones, some missing. The repertoire holds roughly 200,000 clones, with over 80% as singletons. The TCR was taken from a woman aged 60-70 years with COVID-19, enrolled during active disease. The V gene is TRBV10-3, the J gene TRBJ1-1; D is undetermined. Sequencing input: peripheral blood. The CDR3 nucleotides read TGTGCCATCAGTGATACTGTCAGCGAGATGAACACTGAAGCTTTCTTT. Protein: CAISDTVSEMNTEAFF.